This T cell receptor beta chain was found in a study of blood T cell repertoires in COVID-19. The CDR3 is 17 residues long. Germline CDR1 reads SGHAT; CDR2 reads FQNNGV. V lost 6 bases, J lost 1 base, and 7 bases stayed unmatched. Details on this clone: Other DNA sequences in this specimen translate into the identical CDR3.

Only in-frame clones appear in the TCRdb table, and some are missing; sequencing was by immunoSEQ multiplex PCR. The repertoire holds about 150,000 clones, approximately 88% seen once, with approximately 6.6% in the top ten. The V gene is TRBV11-2, the J gene TRBJ2-2; TRBD2 aligns across 11 bases. The sequence came from a woman aged 50 to 60 who had recovered from COVID-19. Sample: PBMCs or T cells enriched from blood (not recorded which). CDR3 in amino acids: CASRPWTSGLNTGELFF. DNA of the CDR3: TGTGCCAGCAGACCTTGGACTAGCGGGTTGAACACCGGGGAGCTGTTTTTT.